This entry features one T cell receptor (beta chain) sequence. The antigen is unknown. The sample comes from a study of T cell repertoires in cytomegalovirus infection. Study-level background: Public TCR beta signature analysis indicated the presence of both CMV infection and matching HLA type.

This CDR3 has 13 amino acids. V was pared by 7 bases and J by 5 bases, with 11 bases between. CDR1 and CDR2 from the germline V gene are SGHVS and FNYEAQ. Study-wide points: The ex vivo response was dominated by HLA-C-restricted CMV-specific TCR beta clonotypes.

TCRdb re-analysed the reads in MiXCR, keeping a single row per CDR3 protein. The table has fewer than 1,000,000 distinct CDR3 sequences, around a third seen once. The sequencing used cultured CD8+ T cells from PBMCs, collected from culture after CMV antigen stimulation. This sequence joins TRBV7-6 and TRBJ2-2; tentatively, D is TRBD2 (6 bases). This receptor was identified in a human donor in good health (CMV status not recorded). Some clones in this sample may be carry-over from other donors' samples. This chain's CDR3 is CASIPEGTGELFF. The CDR3 DNA follows: TGTGCCAGCATCCCGGAGGGGACCGGGGAGCTGTTTTTT.